The clone carrying this TCR beta chain showed up just a few times. Its specificity is unknown. The CDR3 contains 15 residues. Germline-derived CDR1 and CDR2 are ENHRY and SYGVKD. V gave up 6 bases and J gave up 4 bases; unmatched junction bases: 8. The data originate from a study of identical twins. The study, taken as a whole, reports: A lower insertion count was a feature of abundant cord blood beta clonotypes, with no such feature in memory repertoires.

Among all donors, each was a healthy Caucasian. Template switching created a universal primer site, and the cDNA included unique molecular identifiers. One entry per CDR3 protein, called by TCRdb with MiXCR from the 5' RACE reads. The data contain 1.5 million to 2 million distinct CDR3 sequences, about 32% of them seen just once; the ten biggest clones take up around 0.25%. The V gene is TRBV10-3, the J gene TRBJ2-1; 8 bases match TRBD2. This receptor was obtained from a newborn girl in good health. The sample consisted of cord blood. The CDR3 coding sequence is TGTGCCATCAGGGGGGTAGCGGGAAAATACAATGAGCAGTTCTTC. Encoded protein: CAIRGVAGKYNEQFF.